Here is one TCR beta chain with its context. Its matching antigen is unknown. CD45RO-negative CD8 cells positively selected for CCR7 made up the naive population, which excluded terminally differentiated effector memory CD45RA+ cells. It was across several immunoSEQ plates that each subset's genomic DNA was evenly split. Sorted-subset replicate PCR reactions were performed with 200 ng DNA, corresponding to 30,000 to 35,000 T cell genomes. The assay was immunoSEQ multiplex PCR, and TCRdb's table has in-frame clones only and misses some. Of approximately 810,000 clones in the sample, around 92% are singletons; the top ten hold 24%. In germline, CDR1 is MNHEY, CDR2 SMNVEV (reference sequence). V was clipped by 3 bases and J by 7 bases, with 15 bases between them. CDR3 length: 14 amino acids. These data come from a study of shared clonotypes between healthy human individuals. Study background: CD4 naive and CD4 memory each took three plates per donor, while CD8 naive took two and CD8 memory one. Broader study findings: The study found lower generation probabilities in non-shared clonotypes than in those shared by all four donors.

Sequencing input: naive CD8+ T cells sorted from blood. The chain recombines TRBV27 with TRBJ1-1, with unresolved D. The sequence was obtained from a man aged 25-45 years in good health. The CDR3 nucleotides are TGTGCCAGCAGTTTGGAAGGCACCACCTTTGAAGCTTTCTTT. Translation: CASSLEGTTFEAFF.